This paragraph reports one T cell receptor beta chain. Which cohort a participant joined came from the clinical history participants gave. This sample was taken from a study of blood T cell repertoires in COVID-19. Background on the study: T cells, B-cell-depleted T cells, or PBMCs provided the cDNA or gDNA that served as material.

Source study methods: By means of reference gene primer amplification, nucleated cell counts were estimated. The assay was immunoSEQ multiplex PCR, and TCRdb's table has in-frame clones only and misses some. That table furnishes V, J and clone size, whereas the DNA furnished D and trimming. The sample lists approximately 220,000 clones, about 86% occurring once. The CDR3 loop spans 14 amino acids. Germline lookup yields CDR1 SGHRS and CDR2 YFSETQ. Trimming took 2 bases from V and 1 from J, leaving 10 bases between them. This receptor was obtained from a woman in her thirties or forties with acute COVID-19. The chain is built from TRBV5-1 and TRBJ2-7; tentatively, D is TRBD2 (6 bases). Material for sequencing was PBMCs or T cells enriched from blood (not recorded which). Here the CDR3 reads CASSFGGVSYEQYF. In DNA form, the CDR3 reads TGCGCCAGCAGCTTCGGAGGGGTTTCCTACGAGCAGTACTTC.